This entry is about one T cell receptor (beta chain). With 60 Vbeta and 13 Jbeta primers, the PCR was carried out. The repertoire was sequenced with immunoSEQ multiplex PCR; TCRdb's copy has only in-frame clones and lacks some. The sample carries about 180,000 clones, about four fifths recorded once. The data are from a study of cytomegalovirus exposure and HLA in healthy donors. The germline V gene has CDR1 SNHLY and CDR2 FYNNEI. The length of the CDR3 is 15 residues. Trimming stripped 2 bases from V and 5 bases from J, with 16 bases between. The sequenced sample was PBMCs. The source is a woman aged 25 to 39 in good health and CMV-seronegative. The V gene is TRBV2, the J gene TRBJ2-7; tentative D call: TRBD2 (6 bases). The CDR3 loop reads CASSERAGSGDEQYF. As DNA, the CDR3 is TGTGCCAGCAGTGAAAGGGCCGGGAGTGGGGACGAGCAGTACTTC.